The clone carrying this T cell receptor (beta chain) occurred many times. The antigen remains undetermined. This record comes from a study of T cells in Graves' hyperthyroidism and ophthalmopathy. Findings and caveats of the study: Blood also held most thyroid clonotypes expanded beyond 0.001.

CDR3 length: 13 amino acids. Trimming pared 1 base from V and 10 bases from J, leaving 8 bases between. CDR1 and CDR2 (germline): SGHNT, YENEEA. The investigators amplified TCR beta CDR3 regions from RNA transcripts. RT-PCR in the first round (using the HTBI primer set) targeted the TCR CDR3. One entry per CDR3 protein results from TCRdb running MiXCR on the multiplex PCR reads. The sample lists approximately 380,000 distinct CDR3 sequences, about 20% seen once, with around 3.4% in the top ten. Patients were aged 18 to 65, had disease duration under 2 months, and had newly diagnosed hyperthyroidism. Lactation, pregnancy, other autoimmune disease or uncontrolled infection led to exclusion of patients.

The sample comprised blood. The sequence was collected from a woman aged 18-29 years with Graves' hyperthyroidism. The chain employs TRBV11-3 and TRBJ1-6; D is ambiguous. DNA for the CDR3: TGTGCCAGCAGCTTAGGTCTGGGCTCACCCCTCCACTTT. It encodes CASSLGLGSPLHF.